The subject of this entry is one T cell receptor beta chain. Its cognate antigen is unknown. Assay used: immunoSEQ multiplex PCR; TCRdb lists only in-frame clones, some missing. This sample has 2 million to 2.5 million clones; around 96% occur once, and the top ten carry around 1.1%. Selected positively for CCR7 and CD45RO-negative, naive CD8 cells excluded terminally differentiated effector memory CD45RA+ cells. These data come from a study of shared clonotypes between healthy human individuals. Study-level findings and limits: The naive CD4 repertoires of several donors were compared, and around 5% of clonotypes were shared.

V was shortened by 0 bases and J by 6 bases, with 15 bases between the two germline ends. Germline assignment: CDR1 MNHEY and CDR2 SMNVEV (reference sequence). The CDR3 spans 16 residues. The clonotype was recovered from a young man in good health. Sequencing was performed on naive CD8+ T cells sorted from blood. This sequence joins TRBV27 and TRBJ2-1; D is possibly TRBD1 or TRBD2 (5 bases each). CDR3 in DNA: TGTGCCAGCAGTTTATCGATCAACGTGGGGGTCAATGAGCAGTTCTTC. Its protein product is CASSLSINVGVNEQFF.